One and the same sample provided the 26 T cell receptor beta chains below, sequenced in a study of beta chain features in type 1 diabetes. Sequencing targeted expressed TCRB transcripts, as all isolated RNA had been reverse transcribed. TCRdb keeps only in-frame clones here, not all; method: immunoSEQ multiplex PCR. The sample carries around 400,000 clones, about 15% recorded once. Sequencing input: naive CD4+ T cells from blood. The origin of the receptors is a woman under 30 in good health.

CDR3 bases: TGTGCCAGCAGCGTTTCGGCAACAGGGGGTGATGGCTACACCTTC. Encoded protein: CASSVSATGGDGYTF. The gene calls are TRBV9 and TRBJ1-2; TRBD1 matches 8 bases. The length of the CDR3 is 15 residues. J was trimmed by 6 bases and V by 2 bases; bases with no gene match: 9. Germline CDR1 is SGDLS and CDR2 is YYNGEE.

The V call is TRBV7-2, the J call TRBJ2-5; 8 bases align to TRBD1. This CDR3 region has 13 residues. The V and J ends lost 7 bases and 4 bases, in that order; junction bases with no gene match: 5. Germline V lookup: CDR1 SGHTA, CDR2 FQGNSA. The CDR3 here is CASTQGARETQYF. As DNA, the CDR3 is TGTGCCAGCACCCAGGGGGCTCGAGAGACCCAGTACTTC.

Worth noting for this clone: Other DNA sequences in this specimen translate into the identical CDR3. This rearrangement joins TRBV6-5 to TRBJ2-5; TRBD1 matches 8 bases. The germline CDR1 and CDR2 sequences are MNHEY and SVGAGI. Unmatched junction bases numbered 1, after V lost 2 bases and J lost 2 bases. The CDR3 contains 14 residues. CDR3 sequence reads: CASSYGTGQETQYF. The CDR3 DNA is TGTGCCAGCAGTTACGGGACAGGACAAGAGACCCAGTACTTC.

The J gene is TRBJ1-5, the V gene TRBV18; D unresolved. CDR1 is KGHSH, CDR2 LQKENI, per germline. Trimming removed 6 bases at V and 3 bases at J, with 12 bases between. The CDR3 consists of 14 residues. DNA for the CDR3: TGTGCCAGCTCCTCGCGGGGTTACAATCAGCCCCAGCATTTT. Translating gives CASSSRGYNQPQHF.

V gene TRBV29-1 combines with J gene TRBJ2-7; TRBD2 is a possible D gene (6 bases). Germline lookup yields CDR1 SQVTM and CDR2 ANQGSEA. This CDR3 spans 12 amino acids. V lost 3 bases and J lost 5, with 11 bases in between. CDR3 sequence (DNA): TGCAGCGTTGAGGGGGGAGGCAACGAGCAGTACTTC. Its translation is CSVEGGGNEQYF.

This clone was recorded a few times. The V gene is TRBV30, the J gene TRBJ2-7; tentative D call: TRBD1 (6 bases). The V end lost 5 bases, the J end lost 2 bases, and 13 bases lay between the germline ends. Germline assignment: CDR1 GTSNPN and CDR2 SVGIG (reference sequence). This CDR3 is built from 13 residues. This CDR3 is CAWGQTPAYEQYF. DNA for the CDR3: TGTGCCTGGGGACAGACACCTGCCTACGAGCAGTACTTC.

The rearrangement links TRBV4-2 to TRBJ2-3; D may be TRBD2 (6 bases). This CDR3 region has 13 residues. Trimming pared 0 bases from V and 14 bases from J, leaving 15 bases between. Germline V CDR1 and CDR2: LGHNA, YNFKEQ. The CDR3, as DNA: TGTGCCAGCAGCCAAGAAACCGCGGGGCATATGTATTTT. It yields the protein CASSQETAGHMYF.

This clone was observed a handful of times. The chain employs TRBV5-1 and TRBJ2-3; 7 bases match TRBD2. This CDR3 contains 14 residues. Trimming removed 3 bases from V and 6 bases from J; junction bases left unmatched: 7. Per germline, CDR1 SGHRS and CDR2 YFSETQ. CDR3 loop: CASSSATSWDTQYF. The CDR3 nucleotides are TGCGCCAGCAGCTCTGCGACTAGCTGGGATACGCAGTATTTT.

The rearrangement joins TRBV29-1 to TRBJ1-4; 7 bases fit TRBD1. This CDR3 comprises 13 residues. The V gene end was trimmed by 6 bases and the J gene end by 7 bases; junction bases not matched to a gene: 8. Germline CDR1 is SQVTM and CDR2 is ANQGSEA. CDR3 residues: CSVDDRVGEKLFF. CDR3 coding DNA: TGCAGCGTAGACGACAGGGTGGGTGAAAAACTGTTTTTT.

The rearrangement uses TRBV25-1 and TRBJ2-7, with D uncertain. Germline V CDR1 and CDR2: MGHDK, SYGVNS. With 6 bases removed from V and 3 bases from J, the gap between germline ends came to 9 bases. The CDR3 covers 12 residues. The CDR3 bases are TGTGCCAGCAGAAATCTCGTCTACGAGCAGTACTTC. As protein: CASRNLVYEQYF.

V usage is TRBV18 and J usage is TRBJ2-7, with D tentatively TRBD2 (5 bases). The germline gives CDR1 KGHSH, CDR2 LQKENI. Trimming stripped 6 bases from V and 5 bases from J, with 17 bases between. The CDR3 length is 14 residues. The CDR3 coding sequence is TGTGCCAGCTCTCCTGGACTGGGTAGTGACGAGCAGTACTTC. It specifies CASSPGLGSDEQYF.

This clone was seen a few times. The chain joins TRBV30 to TRBJ2-7; 9 bases are shared with TRBD2. CDR1 is GTSNPN, CDR2 SVGIG, per germline (reference sequence). The J segment lost 4 bases and the V segment lost 0 bases, leaving 7 bases of the junction unmatched. The CDR3 has 15 residues. The DNA for the CDR3 is TGTGCCTGGAGTGTAGGGAGCCTAGCGGGGTACGAGCAGTACTTC. Its protein product is CAWSVGSLAGYEQYF.

This clone was recorded a few times. For the CDR3, the DNA is TGCAGCGTTGCCCCCAGTATGGTAGCGGGAGTAAATGAGCAGTTCTTC. Translation gives CSVAPSMVAGVNEQFF. The chain couples TRBV29-1 to TRBJ2-1; 9 positions agree with TRBD2. Germline CDR1 is SQVTM and CDR2 is ANQGSEA. Trimming at V came to 4 bases and at J to 7 bases, leaving 14 bases not matched to a gene. The CDR3 length is 16 residues.

This clone was picked up a small number of times. In DNA, the CDR3 is TGTGCCAGCAGTTCTCCGACTAGCAGCGAGCAGTACTTC. The encoded protein is CASSSPTSSEQYF. The chain couples TRBV6-5 to TRBJ2-7; 7 positions match TRBD2. The germline V gene has CDR1 MNHEY and CDR2 SVGAGI. The CDR3 has 13 amino acids. J lost 6 bases, V lost 4 bases, and 6 bases had no gene match.

The chain combines TRBV10-3 with TRBJ2-5; D perhaps matches TRBD1 (5 bases). V lost 5 bases to trimming and J lost 4 bases, with 11 bases between them. The CDR3 sequence is 13 residues long. CDR1 is ENHRY, CDR2 SYGVKD, per germline. CDR3 sequence: CAISPQAPETQYF. Written as DNA, the CDR3 is TGTGCCATCAGTCCACAGGCCCCAGAGACCCAGTACTTC.

The chain joins TRBV5-1 to TRBJ2-1; the match to TRBD2 covers 7 bases. The ends lost 0 bases at V and 2 bases at J; junction bases unmatched: 5. The CDR3 length is 16 residues. Germline values: CDR1 SGHRS, CDR2 YFSETQ. This CDR3 reads CASSLGWLAAYNEQFF. The CDR3 nucleotides read TGCGCCAGCAGCTTGGGTTGGCTAGCGGCCTACAATGAGCAGTTCTTC.

This clone was recorded a few times. The gene calls are TRBV29-1 and TRBJ2-1; TRBD1 aligns across 7 bases. Germline V gives CDR1 SQVTM, CDR2 ANQGSEA. V was pared by 8 bases and J by 10 bases, with 5 bases of the junction left unmatched. The CDR3 consists of 10 residues. The CDR3 DNA reads as TGCAGCTCCCGGGACAGAGAGCAGTTCTTC. Amino acid sequence: CSSRDREQFF.

This clone showed up just a few times. The chain has TRBV7-9 and TRBJ1-4; no clear D gene. This CDR3 has 11 amino acids. V gave up 6 bases and J gave up 7 bases, with 6 bases separating them. CDR1 and CDR2 from the germline V gene are SEHNR and FQNEAQ (reference sequence). CDR3 sequence reads: CASSNIEKLFF. DNA for the CDR3: TGTGCCAGCAGTAACATTGAAAAACTGTTTTTT.

The V and J genes are TRBV5-1 and TRBJ2-1; D might be TRBD1 (5 bases). V shed 1 base and J shed 9 bases, with 14 bases lying between them. The CDR3 runs 14 residues. The germline gives CDR1 SGHRS, CDR2 YFSETQ. CDR3 bases: TGCGCCAGCAGCTTGTATTCAGGGTCCCTTGAGCAGTTCTTC. Translating gives CASSLYSGSLEQFF.

Only a few counts were recorded for this clone. The chain recombines TRBV30 with TRBJ2-2, with 7 bases identical to TRBD1. The V and J ends lost 0 bases and 1 base, in that order; junction bases with no gene match: 5. Germline-derived CDR1 and CDR2 are GTSNPN and SVGIG (reference sequence). The CDR3 totals 16 residues. This chain's CDR3 is CAWSVPGTVNTGELFF. In nucleotides, the CDR3 is TGTGCCTGGAGTGTACCCGGGACAGTGAACACCGGGGAGCTGTTTTTT.

The chain is built from TRBV20-1 and TRBJ1-4; D is unresolved. Germline V lookup: CDR1 DFQATT, CDR2 SNEGSKA (reference sequence). Trimming pared 6 bases from V and 5 bases from J, leaving 7 bases between. The CDR3 extends over 11 amino acids. As DNA, the CDR3 is TGCAGTGCCTTAATGAATGAAAAACTGTTTTTT. This gives the protein CSALMNEKLFF.

The genes are TRBV28 and TRBJ2-7, with 10 bases that match TRBD2. This CDR3 region has 15 residues. V trimming: 5 bases; J trimming: 4 bases; junction bases outside the gene matches: 8. Germline V gene data show CDR1 as MDHEN and CDR2 as SYDVKM. As DNA, the CDR3 is TGTGCCAGCAGTATTGCTAGCGGGAGTTCATACGAGCAGTACTTC. This gives the protein CASSIASGSSYEQYF.

This clone was counted a few times. CDR3 amino acids: CASSPNYSRDQPQHF. The DNA for the CDR3 is TGCGCCAGCAGCCCAAACTATTCCAGGGATCAGCCCCAGCATTTT. This rearrangement joins TRBV5-1 to TRBJ1-5, with D tentatively TRBD1 (5 bases). The germline V gene has CDR1 SGHRS and CDR2 YFSETQ. There are 15 residues in the CDR3. Trimming cost V 4 bases and J 5 bases, with 16 bases left between them.

CDR3 sequence reads: CASSLTTGGTGELFF. In DNA, the CDR3 is TGTGCCAGCAGCTTAACGACAGGGGGCACCGGGGAGCTGTTTTTT. The V call is TRBV7-2, the J call TRBJ2-2; the match to TRBD1 covers 9 bases. Germline V lookup: CDR1 SGHTA, CDR2 FQGNSA. This CDR3 comprises 15 residues. Germline trimming cut 2 bases from V and 4 bases from J; bases unmatched to any gene: 2.

The chain couples TRBV13 to TRBJ2-3, with TRBD2 matching over 8 bases. Germline-derived CDR1 and CDR2 are PRHDT and FYEKMQ (reference sequence). The CDR3 is 17 residues long. V dropped 0 bases and J dropped 3; count of bases not matched to a gene: 8. The CDR3 DNA follows: TGTGCCAGCAGCTTAGGCCGTTTAGCGGGATCAACAGATACGCAGTATTTT. As protein: CASSLGRLAGSTDTQYF. Together with reference TRBV13 and TRBJ2-3, the CDR3 gives the full variable domain: AAGVIQSPRHLIKEKRETATLKCYPIPRHDTVYWYQQGPGQDPQFLISFYEKMQSDKGSIPDRFSAQQFSDYHSELNMSSLELGDSALYFCASSLGRLAGSTDTQYFGPGTRLTVL.

This clone was counted a few times. The V gene is TRBV18, the J gene TRBJ1-1, with a tentative D call TRBD1 (5 bases). With 3 bases removed from V and 7 bases from J, the gap between germline ends came to 12 bases. CDR3 length equals 13 residues. Germline V gene lookup returns CDR1 KGHSH and CDR2 LQKENI. DNA for the CDR3: TGTGCCAGCTCACCCTCAGGGTCAGGTGAAGCTTTCTTT. Its protein is CASSPSGSGEAFF. The full variable domain, in which reference TRBV18 and TRBJ1-1 provide the parts outside the CDR3, is NAGVMQNPRHLVRRRGQEARLRCSPMKGHSHVYWYRQLPEEGLKFMVYLQKENIIDESGMPKERFSAEFPKEGPSILRIQQVVRGDSAAYFCASSPSGSGEAFFGQGTRLTVV.